Following are 32 T cell receptor beta chains from one sample sequenced in a study of OX40 agonist ivuxolimab in advanced cancers. Assay used: immunoSEQ multiplex PCR; TCRdb lists only in-frame clones, some missing. The table has approximately 60,000 clones, around 93% seen once. The specimen was CD4+ or CD8+ T cells sorted from blood, collected in a trial of the OX40 agonist ivuxolimab. Receptor source: an adult with an advanced solid tumor such as melanoma, head and neck, liver or kidney cancer.

This clone was detected ten times or more. The chain joins TRBV7-6 to TRBJ2-5; unclear D gene. The CDR3 has 13 residues. CDR1 SGHVS and CDR2 FNYEAQ come from the germline V gene. V was clipped by 5 bases and J by 3 bases, with 10 bases between them. Here the CDR3 reads CASSPPAEETQYF. The CDR3 DNA follows: TGTGCCAGCAGCCCACCGGCCGAAGAGACCCAGTACTTC.

This sequence joins TRBV5-1 and TRBJ2-2; 8 bases are a match to TRBD2. V was clipped by 4 bases and J by 7 bases; unmatched bases: 6. Germline values: CDR1 SGHRS, CDR2 YFSETQ. This CDR3 is built from 14 residues. CDR3 in DNA: TGCGCCAGCAGCCAAGTTAGCGGGGACGGGGAGCTGTTTTTT. Translation gives CASSQVSGDGELFF.

The CDR3, as DNA: TGTGCCAGCAGCTTAGCACGAGGGAGTTACGAGCAGTACTTC. The encoded protein is CASSLARGSYEQYF. The chain joins TRBV11-2 to TRBJ2-7, with D possibly matching TRBD2 (5 bases). The CDR3 loop spans 14 amino acids. Germline-derived CDR1 and CDR2 are SGHAT and FQNNGV. V lost 1 base and J 4 bases, leaving 11 bases between the germline ends.

The V call is TRBV5-4, the J call TRBJ1-1, with D unclear. The CDR3 loop spans 13 amino acids. Trimming cost V 1 base and J 4 bases, with 8 bases left between them. Germline V lookup: CDR1 SGHNT, CDR2 YYREEE (reference sequence). The DNA for the CDR3 is TGTGCCAGCAGCTTGTTGGACGGCACTGAAGCTTTCTTT. As protein: CASSLLDGTEAFF.

The genes are TRBV7-8 and TRBJ1-2, with D perhaps matching TRBD1 (5 bases). V gave up 4 bases and J gave up 0 bases, with 21 bases separating them. The CDR3 spans 18 residues. CDR1 is SGHVS, CDR2 FQNEAQ, per germline. CDR3: CASSSPRQTLSANYGYTF. In nucleotides, the CDR3 is TGTGCCAGCAGCTCCCCTCGACAGACCTTATCCGCTAACTATGGCTACACCTTC.

In this sample, this clone turned up many times. V and J are TRBV6-4 and TRBJ2-1; the match to TRBD2 covers 12 bases. Germline CDR1 is MRHNA and CDR2 is SNTAGT. J gave up 4 bases and V 5 bases, and 3 bases lay outside the gene matches. This CDR3 spans 15 amino acids. In nucleotides, the CDR3 is TGTGCCAGCAGTTTACTAGCGGGAGGTTACAATGAGCAGTTCTTC. The encoded protein is CASSLLAGGYNEQFF.

The CDR3 spells CASSKPWEGSYEQYF. The CDR3 DNA reads as TGTGCCAGCAGTAAACCTTGGGAGGGCTCCTACGAGCAGTACTTC. The chain is built from TRBV7-9 and TRBJ2-7; 7 nucleotides align to TRBD2. The V gene end was trimmed by 6 bases and the J gene end by 0 bases; junction bases not matched to a gene: 8. CDR3 size: 15 residues. In germline, CDR1 is SEHNR, CDR2 FQNEAQ (reference sequence).

This chain uses TRBV7-9 with TRBJ2-3, with D perhaps TRBD2 (6 bases). Germline CDR1 reads SEHNR; CDR2 reads FQNEAQ (reference sequence). V lost 5 bases and J 0 bases, leaving 15 bases between the germline ends. The CDR3 has 16 amino acids. The CDR3 sequence is CASSPQEGASTDTQYF. CDR3 DNA: TGTGCCAGCAGCCCGCAGGAGGGAGCTAGCACAGATACGCAGTATTTT.

V gene TRBV27 combines with J gene TRBJ2-2; D ambiguous. Trimming removed 5 bases from V and 1 base from J, with 8 bases in between. There are 14 residues in the CDR3. Germline values: CDR1 MNHEY, CDR2 SMNVEV (reference sequence). CDR3 nucleotides: TGTGCCAGCAGTCGGAGACTGAACACCGGGGAGCTGTTTTTT. Residues: CASSRRLNTGELFF.

This clone was observed at least ten times. The J gene is TRBJ1-2, the V gene TRBV10-1, with D unclear. Per germline, CDR1 WNHNN and CDR2 SYGVQD (reference sequence). This CDR3 is built from 12 residues. V lost 2 bases and J lost 5, with 6 bases in between. In nucleotides, the CDR3 is TGCGCCAGCAGTGAGGGAAGATATGGCTACACCTTC. This sequence encodes CASSEGRYGYTF.

The chain is built from TRBV28 and TRBJ1-2; D is unclear. The germline V gene encodes CDR1 MDHEN and CDR2 SYDVKM. The CDR3 extends over 12 amino acids. V lost 5 bases and J lost 7, with 11 bases in between. In nucleotides, the CDR3 is TGTGCCAGCAGTGCGGACCTGGGTGGCTACACCTTC. It translates to CASSADLGGYTF.

This clone occurred once. This chain connects TRBV28 to TRBJ2-2; D uncertain. Germline V gene lookup returns CDR1 MDHEN and CDR2 SYDVKM. The V end was cut by 4 bases, the J end by 0 bases, with 9 bases between. The CDR3 is made up of 15 amino acids. The CDR3 region has the DNA TGTGCCAGCAGTTCTGACATCGCGAACACCGGGGAGCTGTTTTTT. Protein: CASSSDIANTGELFF.

The chain has TRBV27 and TRBJ2-7; D uncertain. Trimming stripped 6 bases from V and 0 bases from J, with 9 bases between. The CDR3 totals 13 residues. CDR1 and CDR2 from the germline V gene are MNHEY and SMNVEV (reference sequence). CDR3 residues: CASRTASSYEQYF. CDR3 DNA: TGTGCCAGCAGGACCGCTAGCTCCTACGAGCAGTACTTC.

CDR3 DNA: TGCGCCAGCAGCCCCATCGGACTAGCGGGAGATGATACGCAGTATTTT. Its translation: CASSPIGLAGDDTQYF. The J gene is TRBJ2-3, the V gene TRBV4-1; 13 bases match TRBD2. V shed 4 bases, J shed 6 bases, and the junction held 7 bases outside the gene matches. The CDR3 sequence is 16 residues long. Germline V gives CDR1 MGHRA, CDR2 YSYEKL.

The rearrangement links TRBV9 to TRBJ1-3; 7 positions agree with TRBD1. CDR1 is SGDLS, CDR2 YYNGEE, per germline. This CDR3 comprises 14 residues. Trimming took 4 bases from V and 3 from J; bases not matched to a gene: 4. CDR3 amino acids: CASSHGTDGNTIYF. For the CDR3, the DNA is TGTGCCAGCAGCCATGGGACAGATGGAAACACCATATATTTT.

This chain uses TRBV2 with TRBJ2-5; D is perhaps TRBD1 (6 bases). Germline V gene data show CDR1 as SNHLY and CDR2 as FYNNEI. This CDR3 comprises 16 residues. V lost 8 bases, J lost 1 base, and 20 bases lay in between. CDR3 in amino acids: CASGASQGRGQETQYF. The CDR3 DNA reads TGTGCCAGCGGCGCCTCACAGGGCCGGGGCCAAGAGACCCAGTACTTC.

This rearrangement joins TRBV4-2 to TRBJ2-3, with 12 nucleotides matching TRBD2. This CDR3 comprises 16 residues. Germline CDR1 and CDR2: LGHNA and YNFKEQ. V shed 1 base and J 5 bases; nucleotides not matched to a gene: 4. For the CDR3, the DNA is TGTGCCAGCAGCCAAGCACTAGCGGGAGGATTAGATACGCAGTATTTT. It codes for CASSQALAGGLDTQYF.

The chain joins TRBV10-3 to TRBJ2-7; D possibly corresponds to TRBD2 (7 bases). From germline, CDR1 is ENHRY and CDR2 SYGVKD. The CDR3 length is 16 residues. The V and J ends lost 6 bases and 1 base respectively, with 19 bases between them. CDR3 DNA sequence: TGTGCCATCAGCGGGGGGCAGGCCTCCAGTTCCTACGAGCAGTACTTC. Translated: CAISGGQASSSYEQYF.

This clone was seen only once. The chain couples TRBV5-5 to TRBJ1-4, with D unclear. Germline assignment: CDR1 SGHKS and CDR2 YYEKEE (reference sequence). There are 16 residues in the CDR3. Trimming left V 0 bases short and J 0 bases short, with 9 bases between. As DNA, the CDR3 is TGTGCCAGCAGCTTGGGGGATGGGGCAACTAATGAAAAACTGTTTTTT. It encodes CASSLGDGATNEKLFF.

This chain uses TRBV4-1 with TRBJ2-3; D perhaps matches TRBD2 (6 bases). CDR1 MGHRA and CDR2 YSYEKL come from the germline V gene. The CDR3 contains 15 residues. Trimming cost V 7 bases and J 0 bases, with 14 bases left between them. CDR3: CASTRTISSTDTQYF. DNA of the CDR3: TGCGCCAGCACCCGGACTATTTCTAGCACAGATACGCAGTATTTT.

The rearrangement links TRBV4-3 to TRBJ2-7; unclear D gene. V lost 1 base to trimming and J lost 4 bases, with 8 bases between them. CDR3 length: 13 residues. CDR1 is LGHNA, CDR2 YSLEER, per germline. As DNA, the CDR3 is TGCGCCAGCAGCCAAGGTCTTGGTTACGAGCAGTACTTC. Protein product: CASSQGLGYEQYF.

The rearrangement uses TRBV6-6 and TRBJ2-1; D may match TRBD1 or TRBD2 (6 bases each). The CDR3 has 13 residues. The germline gives CDR1 MNHNY, CDR2 SVGAGI (reference sequence). Written as DNA, the CDR3 is TGTGGAAGCGGCGGGACAAGCTACAATGAGCAGTTCTTC. Translation gives CGSGGTSYNEQFF.

This sequence joins TRBV7-3 and TRBJ2-1; D remains ambiguous. V was trimmed by 2 bases and J by 7 bases, leaving 6 bases between them. The CDR3 is 12 residues long. CDR1 SGHTA and CDR2 FQGTGA come from the germline V gene. CDR3 sequence (DNA): TGTGCCAGCAGCTTAGGAGAAAATGAGCAGTTCTTC. This sequence encodes CASSLGENEQFF.

V gene TRBV7-6 combines with J gene TRBJ2-5; maybe TRBD2 (6 bases). The germline V gene encodes CDR1 SGHVS and CDR2 FNYEAQ. The germline V and J ends were trimmed by 1 base and 0 bases, with 6 bases remaining between them. This CDR3 spans 14 amino acids. The CDR3: CASSLGDYQETQYF. The CDR3 DNA follows: TGTGCCAGCAGCTTAGGGGACTACCAAGAGACCCAGTACTTC.

The CDR3 DNA is TGTGCCAGCATTATGGGCGGGAGGGCGAGAGTCGGATACAATGAGCAGTTCTTC. Residues: CASIMGGRARVGYNEQFF. The chain employs TRBV28 and TRBJ2-1, with 9 bases lining up with TRBD2. The CDR3 extends over 18 amino acids. After removal of 7 bases from V and 4 bases from J, the junction contained 17 bases not matched to a gene. Germline values: CDR1 MDHEN, CDR2 SYDVKM. The whole variable domain, remainder taken from reference TRBV28 and TRBJ2-1, is DVKVTQSSRYLVKRTGEKVFLECVQDMDHENMFWYRQDPGLGLRLIYFSYDVKMKEKGDIPEGYSVSREKKERFSLILESASTNQTSMYLCASIMGGRARVGYNEQFFGPGTRLTVL.

V usage is TRBV4-3 and J usage is TRBJ2-5; TRBD2 agrees at 7 bases. V was clipped by 1 base and J by 4 bases; unmatched bases: 12. In germline, CDR1 is LGHNA, CDR2 YSLEER. The CDR3 loop spans 17 amino acids. DNA of the CDR3: TGCGCCAGCAGCCAAGCCGAGGGAGGGGCATATAGAGAGACCCAGTACTTC. This translates into CASSQAEGGAYRETQYF.

The V and J genes are TRBV5-6 and TRBJ1-2; D remains ambiguous. V lost 0 bases and J lost 6, with 9 bases in between. This CDR3 spans 13 amino acids. Looked up from germline, CDR1 is SGHDT and CDR2 is YYEEEE. CDR3 in DNA: TGTGCCAGCAGCTTGGTCAGGCGGGATGGCTACACCTTC. Translating it yields CASSLVRRDGYTF.

The chain carries TRBV14 and TRBJ2-7; no firm D call. Germline loops: CDR1 SGHDN, CDR2 FVKESK. V was cut by 2 bases and J by 3 bases, with 8 bases left in between. This CDR3 is built from 13 residues. CDR3 bases: TGTGCCAGCAGCCAACTGGGATACTACGAGCAGTACTTC. Amino acid sequence: CASSQLGYYEQYF.

The genes are TRBV11-2 and TRBJ2-7; D possibly uses TRBD1 or TRBD2 (6 bases each). The length of the CDR3 is 15 residues. Per the germline V gene, CDR1 is SGHAT and CDR2 is FQNNGV. Trimming took off 2 bases at V and 3 bases at J, with 14 bases between the two ends. In nucleotides, the CDR3 is TGTGCCAGCAGCTTACTGGGGGCGGGGTACTACGAGCAGTACTTC. It codes for CASSLLGAGYYEQYF.

The chain uses TRBV9 and TRBJ2-7, with D unresolved. V lost 3 bases and J lost 2, with 12 bases in between. There are 14 residues in the CDR3. In germline, CDR1 is SGDLS, CDR2 YYNGEE. The CDR3 reads CASSDGVSPYEQYF. The CDR3 DNA reads as TGTGCCAGCAGCGATGGAGTAAGTCCCTACGAGCAGTACTTC.

The rearrangement joins TRBV27 to TRBJ2-7; D is uncertain. This CDR3 has 13 residues. Germline CDR1 and CDR2: MNHEY and SMNVEV (reference sequence). Trimming left V 3 bases short and J 2 bases short, with 8 bases between. DNA of the CDR3: TGTGCCAGCAGTTTCAGGCCCACCTACGAGCAGTACTTC. Amino acid sequence: CASSFRPTYEQYF.

The chain has TRBV4-2 and TRBJ2-1, with 9 bases fitting TRBD2. Trimming at V came to 0 bases and at J to 4 bases, leaving 4 bases not matched to a gene. The CDR3 is made up of 16 amino acids. Germline CDR1 reads LGHNA; CDR2 reads YNFKEQ. In DNA, the CDR3 is TGTGCCAGCAGCCAAGATCAGACTAGCGGATACAATGAGCAGTTCTTC. Translated, it gives CASSQDQTSGYNEQFF.